Below are 3 T cell receptor beta chains sequenced from a single sample in a study of shared clonotypes between healthy human individuals. Some clones are missing from TCRdb's copy, which holds only in-frame ones; the method was immunoSEQ multiplex PCR. This sample has around 500,000 clones, with around 80% found just once. The sequenced sample consisted of PBMCs. The receptors were gathered from a woman aged 35 to 49 in good health. Some clones in this sample may be carry-over from other donors' samples.

CDR3: CASSRTSGSTDTQYF. CDR3 sequence (DNA): TGCGCCAGCAGTCGGACTAGCGGGAGCACAGATACGCAGTATTTT. The gene calls are TRBV10-1 and TRBJ2-3; 11 bases align to TRBD2. This CDR3 region has 15 residues. J gave up 0 bases and V 5 bases, and 1 base lay outside the gene matches. Germline values: CDR1 WNHNN, CDR2 SYGVQD (reference sequence).

The chain couples TRBV9 to TRBJ1-2; 12 bases line up with TRBD1. This CDR3 comprises 15 residues. Germline V gene lookup returns CDR1 SGDLS and CDR2 YYNGEE. Trimming took 0 bases from V and 8 from J; bases not matched to a gene: 5. CDR3 DNA sequence: TGTGCCAGCAGCGTAGTCCCGGGACAGGGGGCCGGCTACACCTTC. This codes for CASSVVPGQGAGYTF.

This clone was detected only a few times. The CDR3 DNA reads as TGTGCCCCGGTGGGGGGGCTCTCCTACGAGCAGTACTTC. It translates to CAPVGGLSYEQYF. The gene calls are TRBV19 and TRBJ2-7; D is perhaps TRBD2 (7 bases). The germline CDR1 and CDR2 sequences are LNHDA and SQIVND (reference sequence). The CDR3 is 13 amino acids. The germline V and J ends were trimmed by 11 bases and 0 bases, with 14 bases remaining between them.